A single T cell receptor (beta chain) is shown here with its context. Germline CDR1 reads GTSNPN; CDR2 reads SVGIG (reference sequence). The length of the CDR3 is 13 residues. V was clipped by 2 bases and J by 8 bases, with 13 bases between them. The data were taken from a study of blood T cell repertoires in COVID-19. Repertoires were generated with immunoSEQ multiplex PCR, while TCRdb's copy carries only in-frame clones and drops some. The sample carries approximately 150,000 clones, around 84% recorded once. Sample: peripheral blood. The gene calls are TRBV30 and TRBJ1-5; TRBD1 might be the D (5 bases). The clonotype comes from a man aged 25-45 years with COVID-19, enrolled during active disease. The DNA of the CDR3 is TGTGCCTGGAGTAATATAGGGGTGAAGCCCCAGCATTTT. Translated: CAWSNIGVKPQHF.